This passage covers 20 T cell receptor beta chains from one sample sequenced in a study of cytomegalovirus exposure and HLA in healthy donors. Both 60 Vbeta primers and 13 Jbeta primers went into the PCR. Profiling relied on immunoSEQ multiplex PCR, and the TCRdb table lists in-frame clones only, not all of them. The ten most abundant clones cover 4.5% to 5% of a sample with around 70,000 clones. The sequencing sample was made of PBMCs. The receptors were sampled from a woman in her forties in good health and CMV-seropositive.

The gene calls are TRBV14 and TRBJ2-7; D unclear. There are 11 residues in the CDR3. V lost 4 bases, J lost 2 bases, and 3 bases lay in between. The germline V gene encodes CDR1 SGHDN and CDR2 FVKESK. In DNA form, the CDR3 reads TGTGCCAGCAGCCTCACCTACGAGCAGTACTTC. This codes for CASSLTYEQYF. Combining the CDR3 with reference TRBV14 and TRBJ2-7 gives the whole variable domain EAGVTQFPSHSVIEKGQTVTLRCDPISGHDNLYWYRRVMGKEIKFLLHFVKESKQDESGMPNNRFLAERTGGTYSTLKVQPAELEDSGVYFCASSLTYEQYFGPGTRLTVT.

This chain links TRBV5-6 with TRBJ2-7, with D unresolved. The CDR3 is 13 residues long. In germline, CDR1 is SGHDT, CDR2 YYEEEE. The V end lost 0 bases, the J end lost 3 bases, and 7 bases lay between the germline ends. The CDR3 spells CASSLGQLYEQYF. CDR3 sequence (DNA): TGTGCCAGCAGCTTGGGACAACTCTACGAGCAGTACTTC.

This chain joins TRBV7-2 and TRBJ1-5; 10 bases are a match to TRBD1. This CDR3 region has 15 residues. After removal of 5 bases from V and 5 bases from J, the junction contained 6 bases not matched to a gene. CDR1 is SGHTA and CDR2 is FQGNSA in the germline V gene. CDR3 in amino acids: CASSAGTGVYQPQHF. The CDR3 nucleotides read TGTGCCAGCAGCGCGGGGACAGGGGTTTATCAGCCCCAGCATTTT.

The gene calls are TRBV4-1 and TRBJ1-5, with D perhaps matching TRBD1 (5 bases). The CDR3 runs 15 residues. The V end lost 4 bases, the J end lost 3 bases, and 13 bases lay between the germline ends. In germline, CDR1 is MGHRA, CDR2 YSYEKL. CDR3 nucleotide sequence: TGCGCCAGCAGCCCCCTCGGCAGGGACAATCAGCCCCAGCATTTT. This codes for CASSPLGRDNQPQHF.

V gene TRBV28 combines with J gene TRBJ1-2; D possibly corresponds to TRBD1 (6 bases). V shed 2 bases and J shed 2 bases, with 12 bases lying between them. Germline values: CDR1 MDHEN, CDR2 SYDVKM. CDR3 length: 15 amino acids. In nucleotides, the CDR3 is TGTGCCAGCAGTTTAAGTCCAGGGGCAAACTATGGCTACACCTTC. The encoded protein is CASSLSPGANYGYTF.

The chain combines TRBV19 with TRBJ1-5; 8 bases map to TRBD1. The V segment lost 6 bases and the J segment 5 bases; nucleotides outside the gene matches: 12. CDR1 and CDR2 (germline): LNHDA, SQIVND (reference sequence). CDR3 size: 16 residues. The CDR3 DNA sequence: TGTGCCAGTAGCCCAAGGGGACAGGCGCATTATCAGCCCCAGCATTTT. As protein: CASSPRGQAHYQPQHF.

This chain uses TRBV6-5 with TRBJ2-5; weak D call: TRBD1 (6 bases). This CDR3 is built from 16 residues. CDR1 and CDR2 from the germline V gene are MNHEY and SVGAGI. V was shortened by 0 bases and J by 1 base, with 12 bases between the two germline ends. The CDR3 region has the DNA TGTGCCAGCAGTTACTCGATATCACAGGGCCAAGAGACCCAGTACTTC. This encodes CASSYSISQGQETQYF.

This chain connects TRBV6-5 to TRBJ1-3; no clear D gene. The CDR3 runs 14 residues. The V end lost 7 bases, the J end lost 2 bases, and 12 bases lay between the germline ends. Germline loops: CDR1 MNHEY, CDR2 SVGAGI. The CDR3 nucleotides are TGTGCCAGCACCCCAAGGGAGCCTGGAAACACCATATATTTT. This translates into CASTPREPGNTIYF.

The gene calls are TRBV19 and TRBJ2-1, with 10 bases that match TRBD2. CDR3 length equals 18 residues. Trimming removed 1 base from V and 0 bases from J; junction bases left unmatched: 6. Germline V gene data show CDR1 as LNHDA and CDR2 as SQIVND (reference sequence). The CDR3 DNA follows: TGTGCCAGTAGTATAGCCTCGGGACTAGCGTCCTCCTACAATGAGCAGTTCTTC. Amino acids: CASSIASGLASSYNEQFF.

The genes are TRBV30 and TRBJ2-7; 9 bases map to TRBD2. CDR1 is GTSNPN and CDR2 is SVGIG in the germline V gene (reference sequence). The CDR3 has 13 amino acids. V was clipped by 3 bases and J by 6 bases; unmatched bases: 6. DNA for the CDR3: TGTGCCTGGAGGTTGGGACTAGCCGGCGAGCAGTACTTC. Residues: CAWRLGLAGEQYF.

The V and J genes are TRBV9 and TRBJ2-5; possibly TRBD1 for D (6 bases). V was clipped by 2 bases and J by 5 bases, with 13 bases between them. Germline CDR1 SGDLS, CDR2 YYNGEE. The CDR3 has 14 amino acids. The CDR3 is CASSVMGAAETQYF. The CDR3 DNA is TGTGCCAGCAGCGTTATGGGGGCAGCGGAGACCCAGTACTTC.

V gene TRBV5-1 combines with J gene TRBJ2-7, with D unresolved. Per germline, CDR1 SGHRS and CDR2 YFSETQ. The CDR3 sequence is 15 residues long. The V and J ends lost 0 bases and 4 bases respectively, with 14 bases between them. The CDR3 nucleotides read TGCGCCAGCAGCTTGGACTTACAGAGCCGGTACGAGCAGTACTTC. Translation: CASSLDLQSRYEQYF.

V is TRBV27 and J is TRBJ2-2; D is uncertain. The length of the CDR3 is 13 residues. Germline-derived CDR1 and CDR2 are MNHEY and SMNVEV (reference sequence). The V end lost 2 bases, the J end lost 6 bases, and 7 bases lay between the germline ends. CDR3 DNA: TGTGCCAGCAGTTTACTACCGTCCGGGGAGCTGTTTTTT. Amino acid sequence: CASSLLPSGELFF.

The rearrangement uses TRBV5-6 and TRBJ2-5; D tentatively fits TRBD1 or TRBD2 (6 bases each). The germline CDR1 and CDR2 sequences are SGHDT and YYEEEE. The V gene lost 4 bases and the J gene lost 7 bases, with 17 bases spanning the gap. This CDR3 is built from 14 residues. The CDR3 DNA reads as TGTGCCAGCAGCATGGGGGGCAGGGTGATGACCCAGTACTTC. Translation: CASSMGGRVMTQYF.

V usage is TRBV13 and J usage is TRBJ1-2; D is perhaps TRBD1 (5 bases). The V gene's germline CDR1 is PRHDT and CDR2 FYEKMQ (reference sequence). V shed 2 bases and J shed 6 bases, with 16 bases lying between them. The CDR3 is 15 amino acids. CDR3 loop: CASSLSQDTHDGYTF. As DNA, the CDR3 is TGTGCCAGCAGCTTAAGCCAGGACACCCACGATGGCTACACCTTC.

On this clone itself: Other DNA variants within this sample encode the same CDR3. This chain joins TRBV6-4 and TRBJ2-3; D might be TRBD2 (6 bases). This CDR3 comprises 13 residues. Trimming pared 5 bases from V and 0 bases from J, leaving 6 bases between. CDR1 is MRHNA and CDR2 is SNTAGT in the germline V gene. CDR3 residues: CASSSGSTDTQYF. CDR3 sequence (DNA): TGTGCCAGCAGTAGCGGGAGCACAGATACGCAGTATTTT.

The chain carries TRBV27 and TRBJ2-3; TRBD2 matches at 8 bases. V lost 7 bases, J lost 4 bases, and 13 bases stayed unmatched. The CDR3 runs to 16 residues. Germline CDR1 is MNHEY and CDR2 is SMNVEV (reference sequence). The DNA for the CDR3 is TGTGCCAGCACGGGGGGTAGCGGGACCGGGTCAGATACGCAGTATTTT. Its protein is CASTGGSGTGSDTQYF.

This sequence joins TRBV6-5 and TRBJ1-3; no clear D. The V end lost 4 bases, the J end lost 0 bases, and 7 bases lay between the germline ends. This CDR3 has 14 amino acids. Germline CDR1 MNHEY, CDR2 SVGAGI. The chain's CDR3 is CASSSFNSGNTIYF. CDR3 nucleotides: TGTGCCAGCAGTTCTTTTAACTCTGGAAACACCATATATTTT.

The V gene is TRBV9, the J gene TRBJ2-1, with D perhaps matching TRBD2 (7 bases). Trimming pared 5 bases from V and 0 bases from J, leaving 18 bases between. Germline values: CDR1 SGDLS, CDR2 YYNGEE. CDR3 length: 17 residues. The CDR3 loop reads CASSGPLRGGSYNEQFF. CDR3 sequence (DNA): TGTGCCAGCAGTGGGCCGTTGAGGGGGGGCTCCTACAATGAGCAGTTCTTC.

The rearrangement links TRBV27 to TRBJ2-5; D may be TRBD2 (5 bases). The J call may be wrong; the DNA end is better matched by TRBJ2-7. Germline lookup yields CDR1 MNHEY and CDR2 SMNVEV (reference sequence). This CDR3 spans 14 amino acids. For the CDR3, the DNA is TGTGCCAGCAGTACAACGGGGATTTCCTACGAGCAGTACTTC. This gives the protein CASSTTGISYEQYF.